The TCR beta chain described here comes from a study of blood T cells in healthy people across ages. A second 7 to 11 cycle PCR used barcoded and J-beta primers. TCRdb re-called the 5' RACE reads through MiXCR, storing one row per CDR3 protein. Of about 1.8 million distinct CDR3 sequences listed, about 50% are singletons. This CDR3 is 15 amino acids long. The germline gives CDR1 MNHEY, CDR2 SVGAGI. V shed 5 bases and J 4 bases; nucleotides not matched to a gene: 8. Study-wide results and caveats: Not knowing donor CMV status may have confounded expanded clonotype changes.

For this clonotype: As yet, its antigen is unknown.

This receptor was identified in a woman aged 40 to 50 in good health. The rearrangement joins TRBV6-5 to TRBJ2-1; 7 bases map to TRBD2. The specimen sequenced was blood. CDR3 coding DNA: TGTGCCAGCAGTCCTCTAGCGGAGGGATACAATGAGCAGTTCTTC. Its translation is CASSPLAEGYNEQFF.